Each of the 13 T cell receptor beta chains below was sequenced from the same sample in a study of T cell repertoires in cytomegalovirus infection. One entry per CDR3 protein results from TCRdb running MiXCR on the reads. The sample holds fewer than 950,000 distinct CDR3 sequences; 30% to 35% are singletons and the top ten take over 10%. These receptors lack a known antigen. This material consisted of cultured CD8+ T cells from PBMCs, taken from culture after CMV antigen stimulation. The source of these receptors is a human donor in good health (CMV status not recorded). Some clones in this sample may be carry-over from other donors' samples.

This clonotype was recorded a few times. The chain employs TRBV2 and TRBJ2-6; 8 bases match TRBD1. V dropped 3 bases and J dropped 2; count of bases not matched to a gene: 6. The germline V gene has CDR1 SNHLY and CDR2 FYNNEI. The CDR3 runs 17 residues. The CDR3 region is CASSDGQGAPGANVLTF. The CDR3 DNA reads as TGTGCCAGCAGTGACGGCCAGGGGGCCCCTGGGGCCAACGTCCTGACTTTC.

The CDR3 loop is CAISGDPHLNYGYTF. Here the CDR3 DNA reads TGTGCCATCAGCGGGGACCCACACCTCAACTATGGCTACACCTTC. V and J are TRBV10-3 and TRBJ1-2; perhaps TRBD1 as D (5 bases). Germline V gene data show CDR1 as ENHRY and CDR2 as SYGVKD. The CDR3 extends over 15 amino acids. With 6 bases removed from V and 2 bases from J, the gap between germline ends came to 16 bases.

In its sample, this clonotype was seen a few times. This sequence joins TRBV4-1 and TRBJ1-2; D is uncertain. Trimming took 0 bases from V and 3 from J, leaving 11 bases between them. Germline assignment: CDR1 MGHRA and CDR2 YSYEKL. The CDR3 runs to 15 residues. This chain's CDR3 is CASSQEWGWDYGYTF. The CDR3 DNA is TGCGCCAGCAGCCAAGAGTGGGGTTGGGACTATGGCTACACCTTC.

The CDR3 region has the DNA TGTGCCAGCAGCTCCCCGCCAGGGCTACGTGAGACCCAGTACTTC. Translation gives CASSSPPGLRETQYF. The rearrangement joins TRBV7-9 to TRBJ2-5, with D perhaps matching TRBD1 (5 bases). V lost 4 bases, J lost 5 bases, and 17 bases lay in between. Per germline, CDR1 SEHNR and CDR2 FQNEAQ (reference sequence). CDR3 length: 15 amino acids.

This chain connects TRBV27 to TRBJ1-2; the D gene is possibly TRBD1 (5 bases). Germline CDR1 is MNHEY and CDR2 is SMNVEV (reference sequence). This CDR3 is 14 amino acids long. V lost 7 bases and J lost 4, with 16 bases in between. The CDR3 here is CASKNRGFGYGYTF. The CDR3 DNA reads TGTGCCAGCAAAAATCGGGGGTTTGGCTATGGCTACACCTTC.

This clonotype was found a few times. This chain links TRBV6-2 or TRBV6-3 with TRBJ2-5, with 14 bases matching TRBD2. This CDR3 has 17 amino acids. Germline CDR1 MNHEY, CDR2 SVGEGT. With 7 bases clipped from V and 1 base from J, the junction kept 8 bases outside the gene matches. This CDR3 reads CASTVGLAGVGQETQYF. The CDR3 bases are TGTGCCAGCACCGTGGGACTAGCGGGGGTGGGCCAAGAGACCCAGTACTTC.

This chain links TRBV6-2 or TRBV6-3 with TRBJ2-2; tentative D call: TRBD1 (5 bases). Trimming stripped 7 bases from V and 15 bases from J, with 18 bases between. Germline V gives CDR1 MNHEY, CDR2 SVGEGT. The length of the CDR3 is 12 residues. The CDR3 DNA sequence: TGTGCCAGCACCGAGGACATATTGGTGGTGTTTTTT. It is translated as CASTEDILVVFF.

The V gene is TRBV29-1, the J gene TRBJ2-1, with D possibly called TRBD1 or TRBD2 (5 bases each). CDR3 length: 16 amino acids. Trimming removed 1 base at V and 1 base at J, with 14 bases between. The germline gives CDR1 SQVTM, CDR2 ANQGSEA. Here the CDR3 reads CSVEGGGWVSYNEQFF. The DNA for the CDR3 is TGCAGCGTTGAAGGGGGCGGGTGGGTATCCTACAATGAGCAGTTCTTC.

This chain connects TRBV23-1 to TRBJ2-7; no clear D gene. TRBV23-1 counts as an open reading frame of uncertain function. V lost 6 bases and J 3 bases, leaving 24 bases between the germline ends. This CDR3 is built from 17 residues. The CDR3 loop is CASSHVHISPGGYEQYV. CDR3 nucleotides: TGCGCCAGCAGCCATGTCCACATTTCTCCGGGTGGCTACGAGCAGTACGTC.

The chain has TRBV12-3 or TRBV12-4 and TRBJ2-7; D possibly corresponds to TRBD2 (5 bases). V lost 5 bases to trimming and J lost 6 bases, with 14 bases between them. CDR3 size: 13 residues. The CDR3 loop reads CASSLLVGGEQYV. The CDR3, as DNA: TGTGCCAGCAGTCTACTAGTAGGTGGCGAGCAGTACGTC.

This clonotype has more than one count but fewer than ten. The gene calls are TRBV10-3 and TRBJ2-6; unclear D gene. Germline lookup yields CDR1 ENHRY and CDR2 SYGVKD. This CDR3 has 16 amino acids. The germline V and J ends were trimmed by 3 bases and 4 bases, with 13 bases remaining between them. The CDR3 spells CAISELPATGANVLTF. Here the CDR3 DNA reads TGTGCCATCAGTGAACTTCCTGCGACGGGGGCCAACGTCCTGACTTTC.

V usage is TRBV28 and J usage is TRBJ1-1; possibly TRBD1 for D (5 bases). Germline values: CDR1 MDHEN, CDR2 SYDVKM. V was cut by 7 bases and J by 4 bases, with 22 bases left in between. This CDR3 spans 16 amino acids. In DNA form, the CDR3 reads TGTGCCAGCACCCTGATAGGACTCGGGGGAGGCACTGAAGCTTTCTTT. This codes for CASTLIGLGGGTEAFF.

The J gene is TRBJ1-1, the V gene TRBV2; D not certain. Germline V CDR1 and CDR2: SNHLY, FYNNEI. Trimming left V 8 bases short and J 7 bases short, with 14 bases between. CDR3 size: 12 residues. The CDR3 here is CASGMWVNEAFF. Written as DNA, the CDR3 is TGTGCCAGCGGGATGTGGGTCAATGAAGCTTTCTTT.